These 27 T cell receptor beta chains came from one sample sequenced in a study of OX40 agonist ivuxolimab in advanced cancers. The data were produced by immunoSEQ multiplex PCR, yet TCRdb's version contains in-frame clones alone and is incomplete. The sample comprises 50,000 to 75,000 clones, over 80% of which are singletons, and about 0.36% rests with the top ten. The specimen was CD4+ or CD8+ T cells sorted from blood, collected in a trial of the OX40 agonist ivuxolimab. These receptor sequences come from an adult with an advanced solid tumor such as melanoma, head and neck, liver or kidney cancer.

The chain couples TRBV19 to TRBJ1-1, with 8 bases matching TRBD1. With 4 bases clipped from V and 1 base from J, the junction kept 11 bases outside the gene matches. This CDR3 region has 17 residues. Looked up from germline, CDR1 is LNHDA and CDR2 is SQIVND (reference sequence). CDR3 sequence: CASSTGRPGQANTEAFF. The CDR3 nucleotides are TGTGCCAGTAGTACAGGCCGCCCGGGACAGGCGAACACTGAAGCTTTCTTT.

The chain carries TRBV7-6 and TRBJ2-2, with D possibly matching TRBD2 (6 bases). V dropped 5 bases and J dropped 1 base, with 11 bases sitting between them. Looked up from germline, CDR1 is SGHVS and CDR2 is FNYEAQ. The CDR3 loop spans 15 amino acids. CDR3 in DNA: TGTGCCAGCAGCCCCGGGACTCGGAACACCGGGGAGCTGTTTTTT. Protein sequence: CASSPGTRNTGELFF.

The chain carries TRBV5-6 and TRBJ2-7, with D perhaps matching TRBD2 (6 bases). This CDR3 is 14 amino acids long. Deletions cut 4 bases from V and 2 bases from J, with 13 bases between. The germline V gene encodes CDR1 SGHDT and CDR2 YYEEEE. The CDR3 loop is CASSRRGSTYEQYF. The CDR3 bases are TGTGCCAGCAGCAGGCGGGGCTCGACCTACGAGCAGTACTTC.

Here the CDR3 reads CASSRGTGFNYEQYF. The CDR3 DNA is TGTGCCAGCAGCCGAGGGACAGGGTTTAACTACGAGCAGTACTTC. V gene TRBV14 combines with J gene TRBJ2-7, with 9 bases matching TRBD1. J was trimmed by 3 bases and V by 4 bases; bases with no gene match: 7. The CDR3 length is 15 residues. Germline V CDR1 and CDR2: SGHDN, FVKESK.

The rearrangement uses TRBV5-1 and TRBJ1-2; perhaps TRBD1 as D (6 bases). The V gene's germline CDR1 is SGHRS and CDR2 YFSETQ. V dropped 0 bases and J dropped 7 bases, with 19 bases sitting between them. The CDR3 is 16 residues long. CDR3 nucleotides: TGCGCCAGCAGCTTGGGCAATACAGGGATCGATAGTGGCTACACCTTC. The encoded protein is CASSLGNTGIDSGYTF.

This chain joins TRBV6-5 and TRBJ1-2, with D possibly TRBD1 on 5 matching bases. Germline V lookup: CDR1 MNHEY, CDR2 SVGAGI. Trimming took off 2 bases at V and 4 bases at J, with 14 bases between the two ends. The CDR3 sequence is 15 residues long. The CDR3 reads CASSYGDSPPYGYTF. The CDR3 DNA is TGTGCCAGCAGTTACGGAGACAGTCCCCCCTATGGCTACACCTTC.

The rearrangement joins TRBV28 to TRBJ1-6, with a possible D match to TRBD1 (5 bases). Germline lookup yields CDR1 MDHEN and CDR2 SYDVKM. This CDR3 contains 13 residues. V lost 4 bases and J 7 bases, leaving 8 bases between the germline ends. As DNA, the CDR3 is TGTGCCAGCAGTTCAGGGAACAATTCACCCCTCCACTTT. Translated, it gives CASSSGNNSPLHF.

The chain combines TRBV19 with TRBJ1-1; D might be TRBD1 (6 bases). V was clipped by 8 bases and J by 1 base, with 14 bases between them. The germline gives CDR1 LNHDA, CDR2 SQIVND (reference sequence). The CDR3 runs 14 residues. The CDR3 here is CASRYRASNTEAFF. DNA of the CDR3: TGTGCCAGTCGGTACAGGGCCTCGAACACTGAAGCTTTCTTT.

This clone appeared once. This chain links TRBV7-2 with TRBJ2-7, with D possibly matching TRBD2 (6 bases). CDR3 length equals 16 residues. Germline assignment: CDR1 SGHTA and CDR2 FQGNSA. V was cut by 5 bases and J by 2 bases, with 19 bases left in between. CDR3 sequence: CASSPIGTPGPYEQYF. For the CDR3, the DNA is TGTGCCAGCAGCCCCATCGGGACTCCTGGCCCCTACGAGCAGTACTTC.

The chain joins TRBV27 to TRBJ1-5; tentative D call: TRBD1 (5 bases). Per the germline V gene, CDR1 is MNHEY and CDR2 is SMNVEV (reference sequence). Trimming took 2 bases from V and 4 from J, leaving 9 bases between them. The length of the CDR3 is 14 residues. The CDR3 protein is CASSLRPGNQPQHF. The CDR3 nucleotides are TGTGCCAGCAGTTTACGGCCAGGGAATCAGCCCCAGCATTTT.

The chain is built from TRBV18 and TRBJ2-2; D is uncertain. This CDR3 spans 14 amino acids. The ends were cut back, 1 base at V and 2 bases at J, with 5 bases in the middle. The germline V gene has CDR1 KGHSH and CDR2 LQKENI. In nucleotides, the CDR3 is TGTGCCAGCTCACCACGAGGAAACACCGGGGAGCTGTTTTTT. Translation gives CASSPRGNTGELFF.

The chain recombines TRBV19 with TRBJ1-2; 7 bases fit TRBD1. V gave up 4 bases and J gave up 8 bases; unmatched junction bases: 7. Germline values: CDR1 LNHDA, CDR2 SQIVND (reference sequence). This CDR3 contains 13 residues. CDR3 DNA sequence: TGTGCCAGTAGTAGAGACAGGGAAGGAGGCTACACCTTC. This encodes CASSRDREGGYTF.

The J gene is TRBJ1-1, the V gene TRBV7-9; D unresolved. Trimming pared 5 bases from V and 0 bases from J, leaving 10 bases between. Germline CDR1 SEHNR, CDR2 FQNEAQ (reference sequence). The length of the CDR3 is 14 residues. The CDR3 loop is CASSPQVVNTEAFF. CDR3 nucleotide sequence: TGTGCCAGCAGCCCCCAGGTTGTGAACACTGAAGCTTTCTTT. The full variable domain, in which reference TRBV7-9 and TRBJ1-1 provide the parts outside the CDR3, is DTGVSQNPRHKITKRGQNVTFRCDPISEHNRLYWYRQTLGQGPEFLTYFQNEAQLEKSRLLSDRFSAERPKGSFSTLEIQRTEQGDSAMYLCASSPQVVNTEAFFGQGTRLTVV.

CDR3 bases: TGTGCCAGCAGGCCCCCCGGGCCAAATAATGAGCAGTTCTTC. It yields the protein CASRPPGPNNEQFF. The chain combines TRBV6-1 with TRBJ2-1, with unresolved D. CDR3 length equals 14 residues. CDR1 is MNHNS and CDR2 is SASEGT in the germline V gene. Trimming took off 6 bases at V and 7 bases at J, with 16 bases between the two ends.

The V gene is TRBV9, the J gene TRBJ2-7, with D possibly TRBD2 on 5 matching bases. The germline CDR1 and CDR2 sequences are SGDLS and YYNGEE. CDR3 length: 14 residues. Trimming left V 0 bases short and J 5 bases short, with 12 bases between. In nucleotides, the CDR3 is TGTGCCAGCAGCGTAGAGCCGGGAATCCACGAGCAGTACTTC. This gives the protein CASSVEPGIHEQYF.

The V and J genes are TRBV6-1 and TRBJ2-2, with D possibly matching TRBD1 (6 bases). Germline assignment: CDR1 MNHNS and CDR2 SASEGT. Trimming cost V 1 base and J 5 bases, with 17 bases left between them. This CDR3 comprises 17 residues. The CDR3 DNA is TGTGCCAGCAGTGAAGAAATAAGGGGTAGGGGGACCGGGGAGCTGTTTTTT. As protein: CASSEEIRGRGTGELFF.

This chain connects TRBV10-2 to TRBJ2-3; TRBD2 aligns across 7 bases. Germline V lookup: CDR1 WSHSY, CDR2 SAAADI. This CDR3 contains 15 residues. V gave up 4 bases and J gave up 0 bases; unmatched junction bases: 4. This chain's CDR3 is CASSALAVSTDTQYF. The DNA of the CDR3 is TGCGCCAGCAGTGCCCTAGCGGTTAGCACAGATACGCAGTATTTT.

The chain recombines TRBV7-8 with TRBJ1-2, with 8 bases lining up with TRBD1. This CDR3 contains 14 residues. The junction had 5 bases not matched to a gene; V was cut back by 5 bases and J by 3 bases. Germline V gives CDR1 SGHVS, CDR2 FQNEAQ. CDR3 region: CASSPSRGHYGYTF. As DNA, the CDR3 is TGTGCCAGCAGCCCCTCCAGGGGGCACTATGGCTACACCTTC.

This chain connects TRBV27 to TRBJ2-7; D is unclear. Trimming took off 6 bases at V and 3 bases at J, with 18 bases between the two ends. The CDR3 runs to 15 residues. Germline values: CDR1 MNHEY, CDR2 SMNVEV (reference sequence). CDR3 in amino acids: CASRPLGPALYEQYF. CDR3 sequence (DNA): TGTGCCAGCAGGCCCCTTGGCCCCGCTCTCTACGAGCAGTACTTC.

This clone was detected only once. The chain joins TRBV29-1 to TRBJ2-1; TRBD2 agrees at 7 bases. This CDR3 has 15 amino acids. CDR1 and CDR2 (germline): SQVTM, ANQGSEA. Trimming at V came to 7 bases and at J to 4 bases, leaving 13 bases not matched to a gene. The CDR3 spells CSAQTSRDLYNEQFF. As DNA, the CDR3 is TGCAGCGCACAGACTAGCCGGGACCTTTACAATGAGCAGTTCTTC.

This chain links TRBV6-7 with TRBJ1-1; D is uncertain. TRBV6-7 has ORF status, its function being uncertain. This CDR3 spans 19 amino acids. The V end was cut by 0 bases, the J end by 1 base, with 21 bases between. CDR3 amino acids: CASSYSIGCHPGRNTEAFF. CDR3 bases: TGTGCCAGCAGTTACTCGATCGGGTGCCATCCCGGGAGGAACACTGAAGCTTTCTTT.

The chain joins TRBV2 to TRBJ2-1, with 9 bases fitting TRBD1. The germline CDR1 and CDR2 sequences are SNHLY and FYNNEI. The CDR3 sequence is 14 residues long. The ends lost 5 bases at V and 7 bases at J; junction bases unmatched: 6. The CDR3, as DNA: TGTGCCAGCAGTACCTCCGGGACAGGGAATGAGCAGTTCTTC. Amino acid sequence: CASSTSGTGNEQFF.

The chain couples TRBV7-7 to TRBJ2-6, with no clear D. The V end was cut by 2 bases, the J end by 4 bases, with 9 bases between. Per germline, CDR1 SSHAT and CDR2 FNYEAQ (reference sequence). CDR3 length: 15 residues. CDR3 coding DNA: TGTGCCAGCAGCTTAAGGGCTGAAGGGGCCAACGTCCTGACTTTC. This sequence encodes CASSLRAEGANVLTF.

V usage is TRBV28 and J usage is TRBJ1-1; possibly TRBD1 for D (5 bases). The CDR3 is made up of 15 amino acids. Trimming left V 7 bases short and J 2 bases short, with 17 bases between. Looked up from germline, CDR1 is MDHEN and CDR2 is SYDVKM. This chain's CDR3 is CASNPRGSINTEAFF. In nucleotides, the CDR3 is TGTGCCAGCAACCCGAGGGGATCGATCAACACTGAAGCTTTCTTT.

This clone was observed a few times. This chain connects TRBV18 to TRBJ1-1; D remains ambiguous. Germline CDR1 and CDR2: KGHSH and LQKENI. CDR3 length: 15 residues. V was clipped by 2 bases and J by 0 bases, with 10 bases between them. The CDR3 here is CASSPSSFMNTEAFF. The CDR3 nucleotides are TGTGCCAGCTCACCATCTTCCTTCATGAACACTGAAGCTTTCTTT.

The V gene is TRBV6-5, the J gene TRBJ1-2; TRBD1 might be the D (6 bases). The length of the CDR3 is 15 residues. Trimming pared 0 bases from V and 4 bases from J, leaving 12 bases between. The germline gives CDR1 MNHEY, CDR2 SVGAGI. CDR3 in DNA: TGTGCCAGCAGTTACTCGGGCGGGGGCCCCTATGGCTACACCTTC. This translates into CASSYSGGGPYGYTF.

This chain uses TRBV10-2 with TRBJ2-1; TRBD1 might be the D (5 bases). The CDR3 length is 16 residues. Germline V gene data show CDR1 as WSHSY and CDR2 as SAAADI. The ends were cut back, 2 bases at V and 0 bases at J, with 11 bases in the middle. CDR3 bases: TGCGCCAGCAGTGAGACCCAGGGCGGCTCCTACAATGAGCAGTTCTTC. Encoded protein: CASSETQGGSYNEQFF.